This entry is about one TCR beta chain. V dropped 0 bases and J dropped 3 bases, with 20 bases sitting between them. The CDR3 totals 19 residues. CDR1 is MGHRA, CDR2 YSYEKL, per germline. The data were taken from a study of blood T cell repertoires in COVID-19. Sequencing was performed with immunoSEQ multiplex PCR; in TCRdb, only in-frame clones are kept and a portion is missing. The data show around 240,000 clones, approximately 85% seen once. The TCR was taken from a woman aged 50 to 65 who had recovered from COVID-19. The material sequenced was PBMCs or T cells enriched from blood (not recorded which). J is TRBJ2-2 and V is TRBV4-1; a weak D match, TRBD2 (6 bases). CDR3 nucleotides: TGCGCCAGCAGCCAAGATCTGTTGGGGGGTATCTACTACACCGGGGAGCTGTTTTTT. Protein product: CASSQDLLGGIYYTGELFF.